This T cell receptor beta chain was identified in a study of blood T cell repertoires in COVID-19. Clones were read by immunoSEQ multiplex PCR, and TCRdb kept only the in-frame ones, dropping some. The sample records about 240,000 clones, about 89% being singletons. Trimming pared 4 bases from V and 2 bases from J, leaving 8 bases between. The CDR3 totals 13 residues. Germline loops: CDR1 KGHSH, CDR2 LQKENI. The gene calls are TRBV18 and TRBJ2-5; D gene ambiguous. Sequencing was performed on PBMCs or T cells enriched from blood (not recorded which). The TCR originated in a man aged 35-49 years who had recovered from COVID-19. CDR3 bases: TGTGCCAGCTCACTAAACTTACAAGAGACCCAGTACTTC. This encodes CASSLNLQETQYF.